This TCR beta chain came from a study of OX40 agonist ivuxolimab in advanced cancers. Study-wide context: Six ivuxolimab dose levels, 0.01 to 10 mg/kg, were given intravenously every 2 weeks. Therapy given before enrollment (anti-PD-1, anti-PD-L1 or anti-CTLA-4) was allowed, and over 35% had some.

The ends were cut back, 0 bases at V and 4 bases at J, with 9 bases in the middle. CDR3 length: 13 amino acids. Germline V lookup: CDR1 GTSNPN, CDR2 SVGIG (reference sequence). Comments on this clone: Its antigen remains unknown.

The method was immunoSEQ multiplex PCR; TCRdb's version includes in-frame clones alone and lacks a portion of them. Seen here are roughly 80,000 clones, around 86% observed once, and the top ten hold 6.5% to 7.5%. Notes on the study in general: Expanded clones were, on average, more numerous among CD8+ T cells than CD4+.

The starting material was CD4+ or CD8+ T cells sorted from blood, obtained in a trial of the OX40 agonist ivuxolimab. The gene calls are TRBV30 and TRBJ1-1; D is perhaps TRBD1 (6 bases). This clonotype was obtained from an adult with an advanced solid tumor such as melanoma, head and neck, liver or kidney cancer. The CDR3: CAWSVRGGTEAFF. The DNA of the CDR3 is TGTGCCTGGAGTGTAAGAGGGGGCACTGAAGCTTTCTTT. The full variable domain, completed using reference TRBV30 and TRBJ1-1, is SQTIHQWPATLVQPVGSPLSLECTVEGTSNPNLYWYRQAAGRGLQLLFYSVGIGQISSEVPQNLSASRPQDRQFILSSKKLLLSDSGFYLCAWSVRGGTEAFFGQGTRLTVV.